The TCR beta chain described here comes from a study of T cell changes during pregnancy in multiple sclerosis. Germline V gives CDR1 SGHNT, CDR2 YYREEE (reference sequence). The trim removed 4 bases at V and 3 bases at J, leaving 7 bases unmatched. This CDR3 is built from 16 residues. Sequencing used immunoSEQ multiplex PCR; TCRdb keeps in-frame clones, though not all of them. Found here are around 85,000 clones, about nine tenths of them singletons; the top ten hold around 3.3%. The chain joins TRBV5-4 to TRBJ2-2, with 9 bases aligning to TRBD1. This TCR was sampled from a female donor in good health, serving as a control in a pregnancy study. Some clones in this sample may be carry-over from other donors' samples. Sequences were derived from PBMCs, sampled in the first trimester of pregnancy. CDR3: CASSPRTGADTGELFF. DNA of the CDR3: TGTGCCAGCAGCCCTAGGACAGGGGCGGACACCGGGGAGCTGTTTTTT.